The sequence of this TCR beta chain was determined in a study of T cells in Graves' hyperthyroidism and ophthalmopathy. Study-wide results and caveats: Most thyroid-expanded clonotypes above 0.001 were also found in blood.

The germline CDR1 and CDR2 sequences are SGHTA and FQGNSA. Trimming removed 5 bases from V and 10 bases from J; junction bases left unmatched: 14. The CDR3 sequence is 15 residues long. A word on this clonotype: Antigen specificity is unknown.

Amplification targeted TCR beta CDR3 regions from RNA transcripts. Primed by the HTBI set, a first-round RT-PCR was run on the TCR CDR3. Each CDR3 protein gets one entry after TCRdb re-called the multiplex PCR reads with MiXCR. The sample consists of more than 450,000 distinct CDR3 sequences, 14% of them appearing once. The sample comprised blood. J is TRBJ1-1 and V is TRBV7-2; TRBD1 aligns across 9 bases. The receptor comes from a woman aged 40 to 50 with Graves' hyperthyroidism. In DNA, the CDR3 is TGTGCCAGCAGCCCGGGCTCACAGGGGGCGTTCGTAGCTTTCTTT. Residues: CASSPGSQGAFVAFF.